These T cell receptor beta chains were read from a single sample in a study of CD8+ T cells in alopecia areata. Generated by immunoSEQ multiplex PCR, the TCRdb table keeps only in-frame clones and is missing some. This sample has some 220,000 clones; under 60% occur once, and the top ten carry approximately 1.4%. This sample comprised CD4+ T cells sorted from blood, obtained at week 4, from a patient treated with tofacitinib. These receptors were collected from a human donor with alopecia areata. Both conserved end residues are trimmed from each CDR3. D genes are given only for firm matches. Where a row states a size, it is once, few, many or the class of an expanded clone; other rows omit it.

d_gene	abundance	v_gene	j_gene	CDR3aa
NA	NA	TRBV27	TRBJ2-3	ASSPRDFTDTQY
NA	NA	TRBV30	TRBJ2-5	AWSDSQYQETQY
TRBD1	NA	TRBV29-1	TRBJ1-5	SVSSGQGIKDQPQH
NA	NA	TRBV5-4	TRBJ2-7	ASSLHDRTYEQY
NA	NA	TRBV2	TRBJ2-1	ASSDRDEQF
NA	NA	TRBV5-6	TRBJ2-1	ASSLRGSSYNEQF
NA	few	TRBV7-6	TRBJ1-1	ASSPEEIEAF
NA	NA	TRBV7-2	TRBJ2-7	ASSLANYEQY
NA	NA	TRBV5-1	TRBJ2-1	ASSHPPGNEQF
TRBD1	few	TRBV6-5	TRBJ1-2	ASRLTGAYGYT
NA	NA	TRBV5-4	TRBJ1-2	ASSFRRATPTNYGYT
NA	NA	TRBV6-5	TRBJ2-7	ASSPRGGWDEQY
NA	NA	TRBV7-9	TRBJ2-3	ASSLTGAGSTDTQY
NA	NA	TRBV7-3	TRBJ2-6	ASSSGANVLT
TRBD1	once	TRBV9	TRBJ2-3	ASSATGTEGPKTQY
NA	few	TRBV30	TRBJ1-1	AWSDGSNTEAF
TRBD2	NA	TRBV6-5	TRBJ2-7	ASSTLAGVSYEQY
NA	NA	TRBV30	TRBJ1-2	ACFPLYGYT
NA	few	TRBV10-3	TRBJ2-4	AISGSSENIQY
NA	NA	TRBV30	TRBJ1-2	AWSLPKGGYT
NA	NA	TRBV23-1	TRBJ2-1	ASSQSPSPGLLSRQCDEQF
TRBD1	NA	TRBV5-1	TRBJ2-4	ASSSSGGRSKNIQY
NA	NA	TRBV30	TRBJ1-6	AWSVLQSPLH
NA	NA	TRBV5-1	TRBJ2-7	ASSEGGPDYEQY
NA	many	TRBV30	TRBJ2-7	AWRQGDGEQY
TRBD1	few	TRBV7-2	TRBJ1-1	ASSGRQGSTEAF
NA	few	TRBV7-2	TRBJ2-1	ASSPQSNEQF
TRBD1	many	TRBV5-1	TRBJ1-1	ASSAQGKHTEAF
NA	few	TRBV4-3	TRBJ1-2	ASSQEGVDGYT
TRBD2	few	TRBV29-1	TRBJ2-3	SVVAGGPDTQY
TRBD1	few	TRBV19	TRBJ2-7	ASMTGDYEQY
TRBD1	NA	TRBV29-1	TRBJ2-7	SVERVDRGSEQY
NA	NA	TRBV30	TRBJ1-5	AWSAGLPGQPQH
NA	NA	TRBV2	TRBJ2-7	ASSEMYEQY
NA	few	TRBV30	TRBJ1-5	AWSAQGGQPQH
NA	few	TRBV27	TRBJ1-1	ASSPIDRRNTEAF
NA	NA	TRBV4-1	TRBJ2-1	ASSQDPQRGSNNEQF
TRBD1	NA	TRBV29-1	TRBJ2-1	SAFPQGNAYNEQF